What follows describes a single TCR beta chain. The record originates from a study of control samples from healthy donors and cancer patients. The assay was immunoSEQ multiplex PCR, and TCRdb's table has in-frame clones only and misses some. The table includes roughly 99,000 clones, around 82% detected once. Germline CDR1 reads LNHDA; CDR2 reads SQIVND (reference sequence). V was clipped by 4 bases and J by 8 bases, with 26 bases between them. The CDR3 extends over 18 amino acids. The TCR originated in a man aged 60-69 years in good health. The sequenced sample consisted of blood. The chain recombines TRBV19 with TRBJ2-2; D may be TRBD1 (6 bases). The CDR3 nucleotides are TGTGCCAGTAGTACCCAAAGTGGGGCAGGACAGCCCCCAGGGGAGCTGTTTTTT. As protein: CASSTQSGAGQPPGELFF.